This paragraph reports one TCR beta chain. The sample is drawn from a study of T and B cells in COVID-19 patients. For the study at large: Of approximately 21 active-infection patients, approximately 12 were critically ill with mechanical ventilation or extracorporeal membrane oxygenation.

TRB rearrangements were amplified by multiplex PCR with BIOMED2 TRB-A/B primers. A single record per CDR3 protein comes from TCRdb applying MiXCR to the multiplex PCR reads. The table includes over 9,500 distinct CDR3 sequences, 30% detected once. TRB was amplified from about 250-500 ng of blood genomic DNA. V was clipped by 10 bases and J by 3 bases; unmatched bases: 9. The CDR3 is 15 amino acids. The source of this sequence is a human donor who had recovered from COVID-19. Specimen: blood. The chain has TRBV12-3 or TRBV12-4 and TRBJ1-2, with 12 bases aligning to TRBD1. The CDR3, as DNA: TGTGCCATCCAGTTTAGGGACAGGGGGCACTATGGCTACACCTTC. Its translation is CAIQFRDRGHYGYTF.